The 26 T cell receptor beta chains reported below all come from one sample, sequenced in a study of tumor-infiltrating lymphocytes in primary liver carcinoma. A primer in the constant region served to generate TCR beta cDNA from roughly 520 ng of total RNA. Generation of the TCR beta libraries relied on three nested multiplex PCR rounds using slightly modified ARM-PCR. PCR rounds one and two used TRBV1-TRBV30 forward primers with a C-beta reverse primer for 10 cycles each. TCRdb re-called the multiplex PCR reads through MiXCR, storing one row per CDR3 protein. The table lists over 100,000 distinct CDR3 sequences, approximately 71% of them singletons. Taking about 18-32 mg of unsorted bulk tissue, the authors co-extracted RNA and DNA. The specimen was tumor-adjacent normal liver tissue. These receptors all stem from a woman aged 55-70 years with primary liver carcinoma and hepatitis B virus infection.

This clonotype qualifies as medium-sized. At one boundary the junction diverges from the germline segment, which might be a read error. The chain uses TRBV11-1 and TRBJ1-1, with TRBD1 matching over 9 bases. The CDR3 loop spans 11 amino acids. Germline values: CDR1 SGHAT, CDR2 FQDESV (reference sequence). The CDR3 loop is CASDGTGQGVF. Here the CDR3 DNA reads TGTGCCAGCGACGGAACGGGACAGGGAGTCTTT.

Worth noting for this clonotype: The junction departs from the called germline gene at one end, perhaps through a read error. The V gene is TRBV11-2, the J gene TRBJ2-1; 11 nucleotides align to TRBD2. This CDR3 contains 18 residues. Germline loops: CDR1 SGHAT, CDR2 FQNNGV. DNA for the CDR3: TGTGCCAGCAGTTTAGCCCCCTTAGCGGGAGGGCAAGACAATGAGCAGTTCTTC. Residues: CASSLAPLAGGQDNEQFF.

A note on this clonotype: The germline gene is not matched at one end of the junction; a read error may be the cause. The rearrangement joins TRBV6-2 or TRBV6-3 to TRBJ2-5, with TRBD2 as a possible D gene (5 bases). Germline-derived CDR1 and CDR2 are MNHEY and SVGEGT. This CDR3 has 13 residues. CDR3 sequence (DNA): TGTGCCAGCAAGGTCGACTACCAAGAGACCCAATACTTC. It is translated as CASKVDYQETQYF.

At least ten counts were recorded for this clonotype. In DNA form, the CDR3 reads TGTGCCATCAGTGAGCCCCCTACAGATACGCAGTATTTT. Protein product: CAISEPPTDTQYF. This chain joins TRBV10-3 and TRBJ2-3; D gene ambiguous. This CDR3 spans 13 amino acids. Germline V gene lookup returns CDR1 ENHRY and CDR2 SYGVKD. Trimming took 2 bases from V and 3 from J, leaving 6 bases between them.

This clonotype occurred many times. The V call is TRBV29-1, the J call TRBJ2-2, with 11 bases aligning to TRBD2. Germline lookup yields CDR1 SQVTM and CDR2 ANQGSEA. This CDR3 contains 15 residues. V was pared by 7 bases and J by 5 bases, with 9 bases of the junction left unmatched. As DNA, the CDR3 is TGCAGCGCTAGAGATAGCGGGAGGGGAACCGGGGAGCTGTTTTTT. Translating gives CSARDSGRGTGELFF.

To note about this clonotype: Mismatch with germline at one junction end may stem from a read error. The rearrangement links TRBV5-1 to TRBJ2-7, with D unclear. Germline CDR1 and CDR2: SGHRS and YFSETQ. The CDR3 spans 13 residues. The CDR3 bases are TGCGCCAGCAGCCTGTGGGGTGGCGACGACCAGTACTTC. Translated: CASSLWGGDDQYF.

This sequence joins TRBV5-1 and TRBJ1-1, with 9 bases fitting TRBD1. The CDR3 is 14 residues long. Germline CDR1 SGHRS, CDR2 YFSETQ. The CDR3 DNA reads as TGCCCCGGCAACTTGGGACAGGGATACACTGAAGCTTTCTTT. This translates into CPGNLGQGYTEAFF.

For this clonotype: This likely comes from a read error, as the CDR3 has no conserved phenylalanine or tryptophan at its end. The chain couples TRBV11-2 to TRBJ2-1; 13 nucleotides align to TRBD2. The CDR3 has 17 amino acids. Looked up from germline, CDR1 is SGHAT and CDR2 is FQNNGV. CDR3 sequence: CASSRRLAGGPGDEQFY. The CDR3, as DNA: TGCGCCAGCAGCAGGAGACTAGCGGGAGGACCGGGGGATGAGCAGTTCTAC.

This clonotype was counted many times. This chain uses TRBV12-3 or TRBV12-4 with TRBJ2-1; 7 bases fit TRBD2. V lost 4 bases to trimming and J lost 5 bases; unmatched junction nucleotides: 8. The CDR3 runs to 15 residues. The DNA for the CDR3 is TGTGCCAGCAGTTCCCGGGCGGGAGTTAACAATGAGCAGTTCTTC. Its translation is CASSSRAGVNNEQFF.

The genes are TRBV6-2 or TRBV6-3 and TRBJ2-1; 7 nucleotides match TRBD2. The ends lost 6 bases at V and 12 bases at J; junction bases unmatched: 20. Germline CDR1 and CDR2: MNHEY and SVGEGT. The CDR3 contains 16 residues. CDR3 bases: TGTGCCAGCAGAACACTAGCGTACAGCTCCTACAGTGGGCAGTTCTTC. It yields the protein CASRTLAYSSYSGQFF.

This clonotype was recorded a few times. Just one base apart from a much larger clone, this may be a read error. The chain joins TRBV12-3 or TRBV12-4 to TRBJ2-2; the match to TRBD2 covers 12 bases. There are 20 residues in the CDR3. V gave up 5 bases and J gave up 3 bases; unmatched junction bases: 16. The CDR3 spells CASSLTHSSGRAPYTGELFF. For the CDR3, the DNA is TGTGCCAGCAGTCTTACCCACTCTAGCGGGAGGGCCCCTTACACCGGGGAGCTGTTTTTT.

This clonotype was detected a few times. At one end the junction does not follow the germline gene, possibly because of a read error. The chain has TRBV28 and TRBJ2-3; tentative D call: TRBD2 (6 bases). The V gene's germline CDR1 is MDHEN and CDR2 SYDVKM. The CDR3 is 17 amino acids. CDR3 DNA: TGTGCCAGCAGTTTAGACGGGTATAGCGGTAGAGCAGATACGCGGTATTTT. As protein: CASSLDGYSGRADTRYF.

On this clonotype itself: This may stem from a read error, because a much larger clone lies one nucleotide away. The chain carries TRBV5-1 and TRBJ2-1, with 8 nucleotides matching TRBD2. This CDR3 comprises 15 residues. Germline values: CDR1 SGHRS, CDR2 YFSETQ. The CDR3 sequence is CASCLVAGRHNEQFF. DNA of the CDR3: TGCGCCAGCTGCTTGGTAGCGGGACGACACAATGAGCAGTTCTTC. The entire variable domain, with the rest obtained from reference TRBV5-1 and TRBJ2-1, is as follows: KAGVTQTPRYLIKTRGQQVTLSCSPISGHRSVSWYQQTPGQGLQFLFEYFSETQRNKGNFPGRFSGRQFSNSRSEMNVSTLELGDSALYLCASCLVAGRHNEQFFGPGTRLTVL.

Concerning this clonotype: The CDR3 end shows no conserved phenylalanine or tryptophan, and so a read error is likely. V gene TRBV4-2 combines with J gene TRBJ2-3; D may be TRBD2 (7 bases). In germline, CDR1 is LGHNA, CDR2 YNFKEQ. The ends were cut back, 0 bases at V and 4 bases at J, with 11 bases in the middle. The length of the CDR3 is 15 residues. The CDR3: CASSQEGGGSDTQYL. DNA of the CDR3: TGTGCCAGCAGCCAAGAGGGGGGGGGCTCAGATACGCAGTATTTG.

In this sample, this clonotype turned up a few times. Relative to the germline gene, one junction end is altered; a read error may explain this. The chain links TRBV7-9 to TRBJ1-2; D not resolved. CDR1 SEHNR and CDR2 FQNEAQ come from the germline V gene (reference sequence). This CDR3 has 12 amino acids. The CDR3 is CAGSSNLYGYIF. The CDR3 nucleotides are TGTGCCGGCAGCTCAAACCTTTATGGCTACATCTTC.

This chain joins TRBV30 and TRBJ2-1, with 10 bases that match TRBD2. V was clipped by 2 bases and J by 3 bases; unmatched bases: 10. The CDR3 totals 17 residues. From germline, CDR1 is GTSNPN and CDR2 SVGIG (reference sequence). The CDR3 protein is CAWSLTGAGGFYNEQFF. For the CDR3, the DNA is TGTGCCTGGAGTTTAACCGGAGCGGGAGGGTTCTACAATGAGCAGTTCTTC.

A note on this clonotype: Since a much larger clone is just one base distant, this may be a read error. Lacking the conserved final phenylalanine or tryptophan, this CDR3 likely reflects a read error. V is TRBV5-4 and J is TRBJ1-2; TRBD1 aligns across 9 bases. Germline assignment: CDR1 SGHNT and CDR2 YYREEE (reference sequence). The V gene end was trimmed by 0 bases and the J gene end by 1 base; junction bases not matched to a gene: 4. There are 16 residues in the CDR3. This chain's CDR3 is CASSLGGGQGNYGYTL. As DNA, the CDR3 is TGTGCCAGCAGCTTGGGGGGGGGACAGGGTAACTATGGCTACACCTTA.

The chain employs TRBV12-3 or TRBV12-4 and TRBJ2-1; D gene uncertain. The CDR3 covers 15 residues. Trimming left V 7 bases short and J 0 bases short, with 13 bases between. The DNA for the CDR3 is TGTGCCAGCAATTTCAAGGAGTGCTCCTACAATGAGCAGTTCTTC. It specifies CASNFKECSYNEQFF.

Only a few counts were recorded for this clonotype. It may be a read error: a sequence one base away is much more abundant. The gene calls are TRBV6-5 and TRBJ1-2; perhaps TRBD1 as D (5 bases). The CDR3 spans 15 residues. Germline CDR1 is MNHEY and CDR2 is SVGAGI. Trimming took off 6 bases at V and 6 bases at J, with 20 bases between the two ends. The CDR3 coding sequence is TGTGCCAGCAGAAATCAGGGTCCTAGGCGGGATGGCTACACCTTC. As protein: CASRNQGPRRDGYTF.

Notes on this clonotype: This sequence may be a read error, since a much larger clone differs from it by one base. The missing conserved phenylalanine or tryptophan at the end of this CDR3 makes a read error likely. This rearrangement joins TRBV10-3 to TRBJ2-7; 9 bases map to TRBD1. The CDR3 consists of 13 residues. The V segment lost 6 bases and the J segment 3 bases; nucleotides outside the gene matches: 3. Germline-derived CDR1 and CDR2 are ENHRY and SYGVKD. The CDR3 nucleotides read TGTGCCATCAGCTGGGACAGGGACTACGAGCAGTACTCC. This encodes CAISWDRDYEQYS.

This clonotype appeared a few times. A clone one base away is much larger, so this may be a read error. The V call is TRBV4-2, the J call TRBJ2-2, with D tentatively TRBD1 (6 bases). The V end was cut by 0 bases, the J end by 5 bases, with 7 bases between. The CDR3 has 14 amino acids. Per the germline V gene, CDR1 is LGHNA and CDR2 is YNFKEQ. CDR3 coding DNA: TGTGCCAGCAGCCAAGAAGGGGGTACCGGGGAGCTGTTTTTT. This gives the protein CASSQEGGTGELFF.

Note on this clonotype: One end of the junction does not line up with germline, which may come from a read error. The chain uses TRBV5-1 and TRBJ2-2; TRBD2 matches at 10 bases. Germline V gene data show CDR1 as SGHRS and CDR2 as YFSETQ. The CDR3 consists of 15 residues. The CDR3 bases are TGCGCCAGCTTTGGGACTAGCGTAAACATCGGGGAGCTGTTTTTT. Translated, it gives CASFGTSVNIGELFF.

Comments on this clonotype: Because it lacks the conserved phenylalanine or tryptophan at the end, this CDR3 is likely a read error. The J gene is TRBJ2-1, the V gene TRBV7-9; 7 bases are shared with TRBD2. CDR1 is SEHNR and CDR2 is FQNEAQ in the germline V gene (reference sequence). The V gene end was trimmed by 5 bases and the J gene end by 5 bases; junction bases not matched to a gene: 12. The CDR3 consists of 16 residues. DNA for the CDR3: TGTGCCAGCAGCCCAGAGCCTAGCGGTATAGACAATGAGCAGTTCCTC. Translating gives CASSPEPSGIDNEQFL.

Remarks on this clonotype: Since the CDR3 does not end with the conserved phenylalanine or tryptophan, this likely comes from a read error. The chain carries TRBV6-5 and TRBJ2-7; D assignment may be TRBD1 or TRBD2 (5 bases each). Germline assignment: CDR1 MNHEY and CDR2 SVGAGI. The CDR3 has 14 amino acids. CDR3 sequence (DNA): TGTGCCAGCAGTTCGGGACCCGGTCGCTACAAGCAGTACTCC. This gives the protein CASSSGPGRYKQYS.

Comment on this clonotype: Mismatch with germline at one junction end may stem from a read error. V and J are TRBV12-3 or TRBV12-4 and TRBJ2-7; the match to TRBD2 covers 11 bases. CDR3 size: 18 residues. The CDR3 nucleotides read TGTGCCAGCAGTTTCGGAAGGATTAGCGGGAGGGTTTCATACGAACAGTACTTC. Residues: CASSFGRISGRVSYEQYF.

This chain links TRBV4-1 with TRBJ1-2; D is perhaps TRBD1 (5 bases). Per germline, CDR1 MGHRA and CDR2 YSYEKL. The V and J ends lost 2 bases and 1 base respectively, with 26 bases between them. CDR3 length: 20 residues. DNA for the CDR3: TGCGCCAGCAGCCAATCATCGGAAAATGACCTCAGGGAAGTTAACTATGGCTACACCTTC. Translation: CASSQSSENDLREVNYGYTF.